The rows below give T cell receptor beta chains drawn from one sample of a study of beta chain features in type 1 diabetes. Sequenced by immunoSEQ multiplex PCR; TCRdb stores in-frame clones only, minus some. The table lists around 110,000 clones, around 15% of them singletons. Sequencing was carried out using central memory CD4+ T cells from blood. These receptors were collected from a man younger than 40 with type 1 diabetes. CDR3s include the opening cysteine and the closing phenylalanine or tryptophan. The D gene is left open where the match is weak. The size entry is marked missing in some rows and otherwise reads once, few, many or a size class.

TRBJ1-2,TRBV18,TRBD1,-,CASSATDREQYGYTF,TGTGCCAGCTCAGCAACCGACAGGGAGCAGTATGGCTACACCTTC
TRBJ2-1,TRBV7-2,TRBD2,few,CASSPGTSGGRQFF,TGTGCCAGCAGCCCCGGGACTAGCGGGGGGCGTCAGTTCTTC
TRBJ2-7,TRBV6-5,-,-,CASNPQGGRYEQYF,TGTGCCAGCAACCCTCAGGGCGGGCGGTACGAGCAGTACTTC
TRBJ2-3,TRBV7-2,-,-,CASSSLAPFTDTQYF,TGTGCCAGCAGCTCCCTGGCGCCATTCACAGATACGCAGTATTTT
TRBJ1-6,TRBV30,-,-,CAWEGTPNSPLHF,TGTGCCTGGGAGGGGACGCCGAATTCACCCCTCCACTTT
TRBJ1-5,TRBV7-3,-,-,CASSLEEGQPQHF,TGTGCCAGCAGCTTGGAGGAAGGTCAGCCCCAGCATTTT
TRBJ1-5,TRBV30,-,-,CAWSVNPGQPQHF,TGTGCCTGGAGTGTAAACCCCGGGCAGCCCCAGCATTTT
TRBJ2-2,TRBV7-9,-,few,CASSFPGQQNTGELFF,TGTGCCAGCAGCTTCCCGGGACAACAGAACACCGGGGAGCTGTTTTTT
TRBJ2-5,TRBV11-3,-,-,CASSSRKEQYF,TGTGCCAGCAGCTCGCGGAAAGAGCAGTACTTC
TRBJ1-6,TRBV19,-,few,CATQGGDGSPLHF,TGTGCCACACAAGGGGGGGACGGTTCACCCCTCCACTTT
TRBJ1-3,TRBV6-5,-,-,CASSSSPRSGGNTIYF,TGTGCCAGCAGTTCCTCACCTCGGTCAGGAGGAAACACCATATATTTT
TRBJ2-2,TRBV7-2,-,-,CASSPRVTGELFF,TGTGCCAGCAGCCCGAGGGTCACCGGGGAGCTGTTTTTT
TRBJ1-5,TRBV6-6,-,once,CASRGLESQHF,TGTGCCAGCAGGGGGCTCGAGTCCCAGCATTTT
TRBJ1-4,TRBV7-2,TRBD1,few,CASSSQGQPNEKLFF,TGTGCCAGCAGCTCCCAGGGACAGCCTAATGAAAAACTGTTTTTT
TRBJ2-5,TRBV11-2,-,-,CASSSSQGQETQYF,TGTGCCAGCAGCTCCTCACAGGGCCAAGAGACCCAGTACTTC
TRBJ2-5,TRBV7-9,-,-,CASSFTEQETQYF,TGTGCTAGCAGCTTTACAGAGCAAGAGACCCAGTACTTC
TRBJ1-4,TRBV4-3,-,few,CASSQERRVWEKLFF,TGCGCCAGCAGCCAAGAGCGCAGGGTGTGGGAAAAACTGTTTTTT
TRBJ2-3,TRBV20-1,-,-,CSAPPVDTQYF,TGCAGTGCCCCCCCCGTGGATACGCAGTATTTT
TRBJ1-2,TRBV7-9,TRBD1,once,CASSLGQGRGYTF,TGTGCCAGCAGCCTGGGACAGGGGAGAGGCTACACCTTC
TRBJ2-1,TRBV2,-,-,CASSESTGRGEQFF,TGTGCCAGCAGTGAGTCCACAGGGAGGGGTGAGCAGTTCTTC
TRBJ2-1,TRBV11-3,TRBD2,once,CASSLTSSGGYNEQFF,TGTGCCAGCAGCTTGACTAGTTCGGGAGGATACAATGAGCAGTTCTTC
TRBJ2-7,TRBV25-1,-,many,CASSESGTAEQYF,TGTGCCAGCAGTGAATCAGGTACTGCCGAGCAGTACTTC
TRBJ2-5,TRBV15,-,few,CATSPNWGETQYF,TGTGCCACCAGCCCGAATTGGGGAGAGACCCAGTACTTC
TRBJ2-7,TRBV18,-,few,CASAPPGQRSYEQYF,TGTGCCAGCGCACCCCCCGGGCAACGCTCCTACGAGCAGTACTTC
TRBJ2-3,TRBV19,TRBD2,many,CASSAPTSGGTQYF,TGTGCCAGTAGTGCCCCGACTAGCGGGGGTACGCAGTATTTT
TRBJ1-2,TRBV29-1,-,many,CSGVSPLYGYTF,TGCAGCGGGGTGAGCCCGCTCTATGGCTACACCTTC
TRBJ1-2,TRBV9,TRBD1,few,CASSVEPVGQGGGYTF,TGTGCCAGCAGCGTAGAGCCCGTGGGACAGGGAGGAGGCTACACCTTC
TRBJ2-3,TRBV7-8,TRBD2,few,CASSLPLRLAGSTDTQYF,TGTGCCAGCAGCTTACCCCTCAGACTAGCGGGGTCCACAGATACGCAGTATTTT
TRBJ1-1,TRBV7-9,TRBD1,few,CASSLSINRGHTEAFF,TGTGCCAGCAGCTTATCCATCAACAGGGGGCATACTGAAGCTTTCTTT
TRBJ1-6,TRBV6-5,-,-,CASSSQPLNSPLHF,TGTGCCAGCAGTTCGCAGCCCCTGAATTCACCCCTCCACTTT
TRBJ1-5,TRBV28,TRBD1,few,CASTAPTGLSNQPQHF,TGTGCCAGCACCGCCCCGACAGGGCTTAGCAATCAGCCCCAGCATTTT
TRBJ2-7,TRBV14,-,few,CASSRARRGYDEQYF,TGTGCCAGCAGCCGGGCCCGCCGGGGTTATGACGAGCAGTACTTC
TRBJ2-1,TRBV7-2,-,-,CASSLDPLNEQFF,TGTGCCAGCAGCTTAGATCCGCTCAATGAGCAGTTCTTC
TRBJ1-5,TRBV7-2,-,-,CASSPRQGNQPQHF,TGTGCCAGCAGCCCAAGACAGGGCAATCAGCCCCAGCATTTT
TRBJ2-5,TRBV6-5,-,few,CASSYSRPPYQETQYF,TGTGCCAGCAGTTACTCTCGGCCACCGTACCAAGAGACCCAGTACTTC
TRBJ2-1,TRBV20-1,-,few,CSARRGSTQFF,TGCAGTGCTAGAAGGGGGTCCACACAGTTCTTC
TRBJ2-2,TRBV2,-,few,CASGGVAGELFF,TGTGCCAGCGGGGGTGTCGCCGGGGAGCTGTTTTTT
TRBJ2-3,TRBV7-9,TRBD1,-,CASSKGQDTDTQYF,TGTGCCAGCAGCAAAGGACAGGACACAGATACGCAGTATTTT
TRBJ1-4,TRBV9,-,few,CASSPRTEEKLFF,TGTGCCAGCAGCCCCCGCACAGAGGAAAAACTGTTTTTT
TRBJ2-1,TRBV6-6,-,few,CASSSRGYNEQFF,TGTGCCAGCAGTTCGAGGGGGTACAATGAGCAGTTCTTC
TRBJ2-3,TRBV2,TRBD2,-,CASKRGGTDTQYF,TGTGCCTCGAAGCGGGGGGGCACAGATACGCAGTATTTT